The text below deals with one TCR beta chain. The sample originates from a study of control samples from healthy donors and cancer patients. Looked up from germline, CDR1 is SGHTA and CDR2 is FQGTGA. The CDR3 is made up of 17 amino acids. J was trimmed by 4 bases and V by 2 bases; bases with no gene match: 6. This table comes from immunoSEQ multiplex PCR, and its TCRdb copy is limited to in-frame clones, with some not included. This sample has some 65,000 clones; approximately 88% occur once, and the top ten carry about 3%. Sequences were obtained from PBMCs. The chain has TRBV7-3 and TRBJ2-2; 11 positions agree with TRBD2. The sequence was collected from a woman in her fifties or sixties with lung cancer. As DNA, the CDR3 is TGTGCCAGCAGCTTAGTTGCTAGCGGGGGGACCACCGGGGAGCTGTTTTTT. Protein: CASSLVASGGTTGELFF.